The 27 T cell receptor beta chains reported below all come from one sample, sequenced in a study of technical replicates of blood from several donors (dated by TCRdb to 2017 to 2019). The library was built by means of the immunoSEQ multiplex PCR assay. The clones in this table, taken by TCRdb from immuneACCESS, are in-frame only. Not every clone is retained; where verified, under half of the shortfall comes from an unresolved V gene, and the cause of the rest is unknown. Within this sample are under 85,000 clones, with 80% to 95% of them counted one time only. About 0.35% of the sample lies in the top ten. The sample consisted of T cells isolated from PBMCs. These TCRs come from a human donor in good health.

The chain combines TRBV4-2 with TRBJ2-2; tentative D call: TRBD1 (6 bases). Looked up from germline, CDR1 is LGHNA and CDR2 is YNFKEQ. The length of the CDR3 is 18 residues. Trimming stripped 1 base from V and 9 bases from J, with 24 bases between. The DNA for the CDR3 is TGTGCCAGCAGCCAAGTGGCAGGGGCGGCGGGTTATTTGTGGGAGCTGTTTTTT. It translates to CASSQVAGAAGYLWELFF.

The chain joins TRBV10-3 to TRBJ2-7; 9 nucleotides match TRBD2. J gave up 4 bases and V 3 bases, and 13 bases lay outside the gene matches. Germline-derived CDR1 and CDR2 are ENHRY and SYGVKD. The CDR3 extends over 17 amino acids. CDR3 nucleotides: TGTGCCATCAGTGATCTAACCTTAGCGGGAGTATCTTACGAGCAGTACTTC. Translation gives CAISDLTLAGVSYEQYF.

The J gene is TRBJ2-7, the V gene TRBV29-1, with 10 positions matching TRBD2. CDR3 length: 16 amino acids. Germline V gives CDR1 SQVTM, CDR2 ANQGSEA. Losses at the gene ends were 6 bases for V and 5 bases for J; bases not matched to a gene: 16. CDR3 residues: CSVAGDSGRGSDEQYF. Written as DNA, the CDR3 is TGCAGCGTGGCAGGTGACAGCGGGAGGGGATCGGACGAGCAGTACTTC.

CDR3 sequence (DNA): TGTGCCAGCAGCTTAGGACTAGCGGGGACGGGGTACGAGCAGTACTTC. It specifies CASSLGLAGTGYEQYF. This rearrangement joins TRBV7-8 to TRBJ2-7, with TRBD2 identical over 11 bases. This CDR3 region has 16 residues. Germline loops: CDR1 SGHVS, CDR2 FQNEAQ. After removal of 1 base from V and 4 bases from J, the junction contained 6 bases not matched to a gene.

The sample holds one count of this clone. The V call is TRBV5-6, the J call TRBJ2-7, with unresolved D. The CDR3 extends over 11 amino acids. The germline CDR1 and CDR2 sequences are SGHDT and YYEEEE. V was shortened by 3 bases and J by 2 bases, with 3 bases between the two germline ends. CDR3 sequence: CASSSTYEQYF. For the CDR3, the DNA is TGTGCCAGCAGCTCAACCTACGAGCAGTACTTC.

The rearrangement joins TRBV4-1 to TRBJ1-2; 7 bases are shared with TRBD1. The germline V gene encodes CDR1 MGHRA and CDR2 YSYEKL. There are 15 residues in the CDR3. V shed 3 bases, J shed 0 bases, and the junction held 4 bases outside the gene matches. The CDR3 DNA sequence: TGCGCCAGCAGCCATCCTCAGGGGGCTAACTATGGCTACACCTTC. This translates into CASSHPQGANYGYTF.

The genes are TRBV19 and TRBJ1-1; D gene unclear. This CDR3 region has 11 residues. V was pared by 3 bases and J by 10 bases, with 9 bases between. The germline V gene encodes CDR1 LNHDA and CDR2 SQIVND (reference sequence). The CDR3 here is CASSIAGLAFF. Written as DNA, the CDR3 is TGTGCCAGTAGTATCGCGGGGTTAGCTTTCTTT.

This chain links TRBV7-3 with TRBJ1-1, with D unclear. The CDR3 contains 14 residues. V lost 0 bases, J lost 5 bases, and 10 bases lay in between. The V gene's germline CDR1 is SGHTA and CDR2 FQGTGA. Written as DNA, the CDR3 is TGTGCCAGCAGCTTAACCCCCTTTAGTACTGAAGCTTTCTTT. Translating it yields CASSLTPFSTEAFF.

The chain combines TRBV28 with TRBJ1-1, with 10 nucleotides matching TRBD1. Losses at the gene ends were 10 bases for V and 3 bases for J; bases not matched to a gene: 11. Germline values: CDR1 MDHEN, CDR2 SYDVKM. The CDR3 totals 15 residues. CDR3 residues: CATITWTGGDTEAFF. The CDR3 DNA is TGTGCCACTATCACCTGGACAGGGGGGGACACTGAAGCTTTCTTT.

This sequence joins TRBV15 and TRBJ1-4; the D gene is possibly TRBD1 (5 bases). CDR3 size: 13 residues. V dropped 8 bases and J dropped 7 bases, with 14 bases sitting between them. Per germline, CDR1 LNHNV and CDR2 YYDKDF (reference sequence). The chain's CDR3 is CATSRQFGEKLFF. The CDR3 nucleotides read TGTGCCACCTCTAGACAGTTTGGTGAAAAACTGTTTTTT.

The V and J genes are TRBV29-1 and TRBJ2-1, with TRBD2 identical over 10 bases. The CDR3 sequence is 14 residues long. Trimming cost V 2 bases and J 8 bases; bases outside gene matches: 6. Germline V lookup: CDR1 SQVTM, CDR2 ANQGSEA. CDR3 DNA: TGCAGCGTTGAACCGGCTAGCGGGAGCTATGAGCAGTTCTTC. It yields the protein CSVEPASGSYEQFF.

The chain carries TRBV4-1 and TRBJ1-1, with 7 bases fitting TRBD1. Unmatched junction bases numbered 9, after V lost 1 base and J lost 4 bases. The V gene's germline CDR1 is MGHRA and CDR2 YSYEKL. This CDR3 region has 16 residues. CDR3 DNA sequence: TGCGCCAGCAGCCAAGGGCCAGGGGGTTTGGGCACTGAAGCTTTCTTT. Its protein product is CASSQGPGGLGTEAFF.

The chain is built from TRBV19 and TRBJ2-7; D may be TRBD2 (6 bases). CDR3 size: 15 residues. The germline CDR1 and CDR2 sequences are LNHDA and SQIVND (reference sequence). Trimming cost V 5 bases and J 5 bases, with 19 bases left between them. CDR3 loop: CASSYSGTMGHEQYF. CDR3 in DNA: TGTGCCAGTAGTTATAGCGGCACTATGGGCCACGAGCAGTACTTC.

The rearrangement joins TRBV7-9 to TRBJ2-7; D is possibly TRBD1 (6 bases). Trimming cost V 2 bases and J 0 bases, with 14 bases left between them. The CDR3 extends over 16 amino acids. From germline, CDR1 is SEHNR and CDR2 FQNEAQ (reference sequence). The CDR3 DNA sequence: TGTGCCAGCAGCTTACTCATGGGGGCTTTCTCCTACGAGCAGTACTTC. It codes for CASSLLMGAFSYEQYF.

This chain connects TRBV6-6 to TRBJ2-7; TRBD2 is a possible D gene (5 bases). The ends were cut back, 10 bases at V and 3 bases at J, with 25 bases in the middle. This CDR3 is 16 amino acids long. CDR1 is MNHNY, CDR2 SVGAGI, per germline (reference sequence). The CDR3 DNA sequence: TGTGCCACGGGAATAAAGTGGAGGATGGAGATCTACGAGCAGTACTTC. This gives the protein CATGIKWRMEIYEQYF.

This chain links TRBV7-2 with TRBJ2-7, with 11 bases that match TRBD2. This CDR3 is built from 17 residues. CDR1 and CDR2 (germline): SGHTA, FQGNSA. V shed 5 bases, J shed 3 bases, and the junction held 12 bases outside the gene matches. The CDR3 loop reads CASSLLPGLAAFYEQYF. The DNA of the CDR3 is TGTGCCAGCAGCCTCCTACCGGGACTAGCGGCTTTCTACGAGCAGTACTTC.

The rearrangement links TRBV27 to TRBJ2-5; D is perhaps TRBD2 (6 bases). The CDR3 sequence is 16 residues long. The V end was cut by 2 bases, the J end by 6 bases, with 19 bases between. Germline loops: CDR1 MNHEY, CDR2 SMNVEV (reference sequence). The CDR3 spells CASSLSHSGGKKTQYF. The CDR3, as DNA: TGTGCCAGCAGTTTAAGCCATTCTGGCGGGAAAAAGACCCAGTACTTC.

The chain joins TRBV9 to TRBJ2-1, with 7 nucleotides matching TRBD2. With V trimmed by 3 bases and J by 1 base, 7 bases remained unmatched. Germline lookup yields CDR1 SGDLS and CDR2 YYNGEE. The CDR3 is 16 residues long. The CDR3 coding sequence is TGTGCCAGCAGCGAGGGAGCGGGAAATTCCTACAATGAGCAGTTCTTC. Translation: CASSEGAGNSYNEQFF.

This clone was observed a handful of times. The rearrangement links TRBV9 to TRBJ1-2; tentatively, D is TRBD1 (6 bases). Trimming removed 8 bases from V and 6 bases from J, with 14 bases in between. The germline V gene encodes CDR1 SGDLS and CDR2 YYNGEE. The CDR3 length is 12 residues. CDR3 protein: CASTRQGNGYTF. In nucleotides, the CDR3 is TGTGCCAGTACGCGCCAGGGGAATGGCTACACCTTC.

This chain links TRBV29-1 with TRBJ2-3, with 9 bases aligning to TRBD2. The CDR3 contains 14 residues. Germline V CDR1 and CDR2: SQVTM, ANQGSEA. The V gene end was trimmed by 3 bases and the J gene end by 3 bases; junction bases not matched to a gene: 4. The CDR3 here is CSVDLAGVTDTQYF. CDR3 DNA sequence: TGCAGCGTTGACTTAGCGGGAGTGACAGATACGCAGTATTTT.

The V and J genes are TRBV5-4 and TRBJ2-5; 8 bases are shared with TRBD2. This CDR3 is 14 amino acids long. V shed 4 bases and J 3 bases; nucleotides not matched to a gene: 5. Germline CDR1 reads SGHNT; CDR2 reads YYREEE (reference sequence). The CDR3 protein is CASSLRLAKETQYF. CDR3 DNA: TGTGCCAGCAGCCTAAGACTAGCGAAAGAGACCCAGTACTTC.

The chain carries TRBV21-1 and TRBJ2-2; the table calls TRBD2, which could not be checked here. TRBV21-1 is recorded as a pseudogene. CDR3 length: 19 amino acids. CDR3 sequence reads: CASNQTKTRLAGDPGELFF. In nucleotides, the CDR3 is TGTGCCAGCAACCAGACTAAGACCAGACTAGCGGGAGACCCCGGGGAGCTGTTTTTT.

A remark on this clone: Sequence at one end of the junction differs from germline and may be a read error. The rearrangement links TRBV11-3 to TRBJ2-1; tentative D call: TRBD1 (5 bases). CDR3 length equals 11 residues. Germline V gene data show CDR1 as SGHNT and CDR2 as YENEEA. The CDR3, as DNA: TGTGCCAGCAGCTCAACAGGTGAGGAGTTCTTC. Its translation: CASSSTGEEFF.

The gene calls are TRBV9 and TRBJ1-1; TRBD1 matches 9 bases. Per germline, CDR1 SGDLS and CDR2 YYNGEE. CDR3 length equals 15 residues. J gave up 3 bases and V 0 bases, and 3 bases lay outside the gene matches. The CDR3 bases are TGTGCCAGCAGCGTAGTGGGACAGGGACACACTGAAGCTTTCTTT. Protein: CASSVVGQGHTEAFF.

This clone was counted between two and nine times. This chain connects TRBV14 to TRBJ2-2; tentative D call: TRBD2 (6 bases). V was cut by 4 bases and J by 5 bases, with 17 bases left in between. Germline-derived CDR1 and CDR2 are SGHDN and FVKESK. This CDR3 has 16 residues. The DNA of the CDR3 is TGTGCCAGCAGCCCCATCGCGGGACCTAGAACCGGGGAGCTGTTTTTT. Amino acids: CASSPIAGPRTGELFF.

The chain uses TRBV30 and TRBJ2-5, with a weak D call TRBD2 (6 bases). V lost 5 bases, J lost 1 base, and 17 bases lay in between. The CDR3 is 15 residues long. Germline V gene data show CDR1 as GTSNPN and CDR2 as SVGIG (reference sequence). The CDR3, as DNA: TGTGCCTGGGGAGGGCCGACTACCCTCCAAGAGACCCAGTACTTC. This translates into CAWGGPTTLQETQYF.

This chain links TRBV6-4 with TRBJ2-7; D gene unclear. Trimming removed 3 bases at V and 0 bases at J, with 12 bases between. The CDR3 sequence is 15 residues long. Germline values: CDR1 MRHNA, CDR2 SNTAGT. The CDR3: CASSEGARSSYEQYF. In DNA, the CDR3 is TGTGCCAGCAGTGAGGGTGCACGGAGCTCCTACGAGCAGTACTTC.